This T cell receptor beta chain was retrieved from a study of T-cell reconstitution after alpha-beta-depleted transplantation in children (TCRdb year 2016). Looking at the study overall: Using TCR repertoire profiling, the study followed T-cell immune reconstitution in a quantitative way in children after TCRalphabeta/CD19-depleted allogeneic hematopoietic cell transplantation.

Measured from the cysteine to the phenylalanine, the CDR3 is 15 residues long. Only CDR3 DNA is held: 45 bases, read in frame from base 1. CDR1 and CDR2 are read off the germline V gene as ENHRY and SYGVKD. V is trimmed back by 11 bases and J by 4 bases, and the junction contains 13 bases that no gene match accounts for. A note on this clonotype: Its antigen remains undetermined. Base qualities are not provided; no much larger clone lies one nucleotide away.

Libraries were constructed by PCR. TCRdb names Illumina HiSeq 2500 as the instrument used. Molecular barcoding was employed in the preparation of TCR libraries, with unique molecular identifiers being used to normalize TCRbeta repertoire quantification. TCRdb passed the public sequencing reads through fastp at Q25 and MiXCR, retaining productive beta sequences. Merged by CDR3 protein, the rows form single entries marked with the most common genes and DNA. The sample yields about 400,000 distinct CDR3 sequences; just over 20% were counted once. Together, the top ten hold around 4% of the sample. Rearrangement joined TRBV10-3 to TRBJ2-7, and TRBD1 matches 11 of the central bases. The TCR originated in a human donor who donated a stem cell graft to a child with acute myeloid leukemia. The material sequenced was PBMCs from the stem cell graft donor, taken from the stem cell graft. At the DNA level, the sequence is TGTGCCGCCCGGGACAGGGGGACTGAGGCGTACGAGCAGTACTTC. Its translation is CAARDRGTEAYEQYF.